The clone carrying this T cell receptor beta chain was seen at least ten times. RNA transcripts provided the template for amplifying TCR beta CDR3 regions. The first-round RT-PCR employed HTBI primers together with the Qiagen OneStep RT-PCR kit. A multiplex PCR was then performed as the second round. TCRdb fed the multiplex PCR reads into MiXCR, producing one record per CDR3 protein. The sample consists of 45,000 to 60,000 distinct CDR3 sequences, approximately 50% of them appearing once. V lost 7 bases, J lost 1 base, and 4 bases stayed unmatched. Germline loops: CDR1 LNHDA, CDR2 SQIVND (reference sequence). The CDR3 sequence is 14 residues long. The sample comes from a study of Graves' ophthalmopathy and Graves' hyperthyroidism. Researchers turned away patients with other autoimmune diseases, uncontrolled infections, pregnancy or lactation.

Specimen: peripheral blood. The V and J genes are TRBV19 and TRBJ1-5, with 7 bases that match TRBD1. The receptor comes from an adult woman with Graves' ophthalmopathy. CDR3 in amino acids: CASMGRGSNQPQHF. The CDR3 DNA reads TGTGCCAGTATGGGCAGGGGGAGCAATCAGCCCCAGCATTTT.